Each of the 3 T cell receptor beta chains below was sequenced from the same sample in a study of blood T cell repertoires in COVID-19. Sequencing was performed with immunoSEQ multiplex PCR; in TCRdb, only in-frame clones are kept and a portion is missing. The table shows a few hundred thousand clones, with around 84% occurring only once. The sequencing input was peripheral blood. The receptor source for this set is a woman aged 40 to 49 who had recovered from COVID-19.

A single count supports this clone. V gene TRBV5-6 combines with J gene TRBJ1-1; tentatively, D is TRBD1 (6 bases). The length of the CDR3 is 15 residues. V gave up 3 bases and J gave up 1 base, with 13 bases separating them. The germline gives CDR1 SGHDT, CDR2 YYEEEE. Written as DNA, the CDR3 is TGTGCCAGCAGCTCTTCAGGGGACCCGAACACTGAAGCTTTCTTT. It encodes CASSSSGDPNTEAFF.

This chain links TRBV27 with TRBJ2-1; TRBD2 matches at 8 bases. The germline V gene encodes CDR1 MNHEY and CDR2 SMNVEV (reference sequence). The CDR3 is 17 amino acids. V lost 5 bases, J lost 12 bases, and 21 bases stayed unmatched. In DNA, the CDR3 is TGTGCCAGCAGTGTCATGGGACTAGAATCGGCGGCCCCAGGGCAGTTCTTC. This encodes CASSVMGLESAAPGQFF.

The chain is built from TRBV7-2 and TRBJ1-3; TRBD1 might be the D (6 bases). CDR1 and CDR2 (germline): SGHTA, FQGNSA. V was trimmed by 3 bases and J by 9 bases, leaving 12 bases between them. This CDR3 comprises 13 residues. The CDR3 DNA reads as TGTGCCAGCAGCTTGGGGGGGGCTGTCACCATATATTTT. Protein sequence: CASSLGGAVTIYF. Drawing the rest from reference TRBV7-2 and TRBJ1-3, the complete variable domain is GAGVSQSPSNKVTEKGKDVELRCDPISGHTALYWYRQSLGQGLEFLIYFQGNSAPDKSGLPSDRFSAERTGGSVSTLTIQRTQQEDSAVYLCASSLGGAVTIYFGEGSWLTVV.